This TCR beta chain emerged from a study of OX40 agonist ivuxolimab in advanced cancers. Turning to the study itself: Patients received intravenous ivuxolimab every 2 weeks at 0.01 to 10 mg/kg. Patients in dose escalation had liver, melanoma, kidney or head and neck cancers.

Using immunoSEQ multiplex PCR, the repertoire was profiled, and TCRdb retains in-frame clones only, with some absent. The table has tens of thousands of clones, roughly 80% seen once. Germline V CDR1 and CDR2: SGHRS, YFSETQ. Trimming pared 0 bases from V and 4 bases from J, leaving 4 bases between. The CDR3 sequence is 13 residues long. This TCR was sampled from an adult with an advanced solid tumor such as melanoma, head and neck, liver or kidney cancer. The chain joins TRBV5-1 to TRBJ2-2; D unclear. The specimen was CD4+ or CD8+ T cells sorted from blood, collected in a trial of the OX40 agonist ivuxolimab. CDR3 in DNA: TGCGCCAGCAGCTTGGTTCTCACCGGGGAGCTGTTTTTT. Protein: CASSLVLTGELFF.